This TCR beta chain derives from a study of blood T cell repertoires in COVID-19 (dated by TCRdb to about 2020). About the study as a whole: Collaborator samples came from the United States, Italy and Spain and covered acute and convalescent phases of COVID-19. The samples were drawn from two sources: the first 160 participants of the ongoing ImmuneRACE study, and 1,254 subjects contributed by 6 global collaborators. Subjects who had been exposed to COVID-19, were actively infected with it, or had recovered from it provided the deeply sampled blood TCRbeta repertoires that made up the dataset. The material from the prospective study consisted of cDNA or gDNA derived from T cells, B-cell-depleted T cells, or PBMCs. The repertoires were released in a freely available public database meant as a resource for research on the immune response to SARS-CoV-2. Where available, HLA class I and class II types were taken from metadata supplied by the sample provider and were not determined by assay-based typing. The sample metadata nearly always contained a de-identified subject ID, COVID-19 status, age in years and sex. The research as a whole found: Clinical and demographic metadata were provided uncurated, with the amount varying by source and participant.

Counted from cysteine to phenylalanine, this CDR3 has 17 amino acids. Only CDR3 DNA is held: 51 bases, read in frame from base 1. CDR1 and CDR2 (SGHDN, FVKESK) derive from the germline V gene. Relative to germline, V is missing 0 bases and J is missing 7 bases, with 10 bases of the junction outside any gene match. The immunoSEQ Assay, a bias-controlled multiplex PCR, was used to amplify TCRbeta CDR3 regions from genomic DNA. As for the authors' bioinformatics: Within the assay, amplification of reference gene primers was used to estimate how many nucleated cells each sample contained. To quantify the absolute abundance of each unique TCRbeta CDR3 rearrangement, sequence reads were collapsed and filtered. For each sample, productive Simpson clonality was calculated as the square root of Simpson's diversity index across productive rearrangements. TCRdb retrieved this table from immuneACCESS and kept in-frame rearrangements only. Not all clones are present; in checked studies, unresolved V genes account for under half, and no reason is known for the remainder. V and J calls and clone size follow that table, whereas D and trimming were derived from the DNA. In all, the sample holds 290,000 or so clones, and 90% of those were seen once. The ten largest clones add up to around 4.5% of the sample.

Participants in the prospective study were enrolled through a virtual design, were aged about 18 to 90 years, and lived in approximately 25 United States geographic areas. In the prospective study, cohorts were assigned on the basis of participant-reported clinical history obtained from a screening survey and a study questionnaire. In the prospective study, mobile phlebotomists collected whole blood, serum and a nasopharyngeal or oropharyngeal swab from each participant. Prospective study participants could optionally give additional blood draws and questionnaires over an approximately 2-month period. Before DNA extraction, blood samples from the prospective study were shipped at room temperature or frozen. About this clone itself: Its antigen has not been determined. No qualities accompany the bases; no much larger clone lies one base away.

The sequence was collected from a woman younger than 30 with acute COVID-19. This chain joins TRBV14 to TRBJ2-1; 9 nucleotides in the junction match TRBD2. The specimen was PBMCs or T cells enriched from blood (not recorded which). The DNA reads TGTGCCAGCAGCCAAGATCGTGGGACTAGCCTCCGGAATGAGCAGTTCTTC. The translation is CASSQDRGTSLRNEQFF.